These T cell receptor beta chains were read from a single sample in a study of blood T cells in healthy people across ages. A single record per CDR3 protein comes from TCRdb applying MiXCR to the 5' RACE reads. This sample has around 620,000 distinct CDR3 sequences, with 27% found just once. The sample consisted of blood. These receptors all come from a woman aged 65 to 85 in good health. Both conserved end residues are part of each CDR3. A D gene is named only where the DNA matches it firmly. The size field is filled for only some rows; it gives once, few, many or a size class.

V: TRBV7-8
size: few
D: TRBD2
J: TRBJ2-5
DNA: TGTGCCAGCAGCGCCGGGACTAGTAGAGAGACCCAGTACTTC
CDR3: CASSAGTSRETQYF

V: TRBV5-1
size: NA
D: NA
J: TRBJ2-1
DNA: TGCGCCAGCAGCTTGTGGACAGCAAACAATGAGCAGTTCTTC
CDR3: CASSLWTANNEQFF

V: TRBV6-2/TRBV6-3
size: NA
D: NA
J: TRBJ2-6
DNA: TGTGCCAGCATAAAAGGCTGGGAGTCTGGGGCCAACGTCCTGACTTTC
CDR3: CASIKGWESGANVLTF

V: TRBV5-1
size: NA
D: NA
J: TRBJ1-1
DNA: TGCGCCAGCAGCTTGGTTGGGGGGGTGGGCACTGAAGCTTTCTTT
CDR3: CASSLVGGVGTEAFF

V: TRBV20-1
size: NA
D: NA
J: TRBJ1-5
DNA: TGCAGTGCCCCCGTGGGGAAGGGGGATCAGCCCCAGCATTTT
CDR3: CSAPVGKGDQPQHF

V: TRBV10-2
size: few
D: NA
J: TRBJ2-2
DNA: TGCGCCAGCACCCCGATCCACTCCGGGGAGCTGTTTTTT
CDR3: CASTPIHSGELFF

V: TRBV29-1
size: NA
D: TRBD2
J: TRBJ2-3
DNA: TGCAGCGTTGGACTAGCTGGCGCAGATACGCAGTATTTT
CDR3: CSVGLAGADTQYF

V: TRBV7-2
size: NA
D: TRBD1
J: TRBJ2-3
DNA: TGTGCCAGCAGCTTGGCCGGGACAGGGTGGGATACGCAGTATTTT
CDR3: CASSLAGTGWDTQYF

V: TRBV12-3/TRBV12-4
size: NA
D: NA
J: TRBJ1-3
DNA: TGTGCCAGCACGCTCTTCTTGGCAGGATTCAGGGGAAACACCATATATTTT
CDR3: CASTLFLAGFRGNTIYF

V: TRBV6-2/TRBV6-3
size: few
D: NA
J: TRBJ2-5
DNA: TGTGCCAGCAGTTACGTAGAGACCCAGTACTTC
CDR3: CASSYVETQYF

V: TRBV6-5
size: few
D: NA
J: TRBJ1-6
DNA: TGTGCCAGCAGTTACTCGCAGGGCCGCCCGGGTAATTCACCCCTCCACTTT
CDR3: CASSYSQGRPGNSPLHF

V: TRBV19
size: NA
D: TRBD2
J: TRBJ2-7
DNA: TGTGCCAGTAGTATCGGCGGACTAGCGGGGGCCTACGAGCAGTACTTC
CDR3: CASSIGGLAGAYEQYF

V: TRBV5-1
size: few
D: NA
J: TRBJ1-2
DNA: TGCGCCAGCAGCTTGGGACAGACACACTATGGCTACACCTTC
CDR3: CASSLGQTHYGYTF

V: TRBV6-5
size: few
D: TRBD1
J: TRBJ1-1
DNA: TGTGCCAACATTCCGGACAGGGAAAACACTGAAGCTTTCTTT
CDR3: CANIPDRENTEAFF

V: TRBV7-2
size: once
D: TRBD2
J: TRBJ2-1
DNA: TGTGCCAGCAGCATCAGACCTAGCGGGGGGGCCCGGGGTGAGCAGTTCTTC
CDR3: CASSIRPSGGARGEQFF

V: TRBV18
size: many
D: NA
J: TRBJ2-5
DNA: TGTGCCAGCTCCCAGGAGCGGGAGACCCAGTACTTC
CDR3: CASSQERETQYF

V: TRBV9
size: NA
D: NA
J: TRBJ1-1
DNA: TGTGCCAGCAGCGTACCTAAGATGAACACTGAAGCTTTCTTT
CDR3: CASSVPKMNTEAFF

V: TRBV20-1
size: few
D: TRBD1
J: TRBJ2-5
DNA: TGCAGTGCCGTAGGGGGCCATGAGACCCAGTACTTC
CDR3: CSAVGGHETQYF

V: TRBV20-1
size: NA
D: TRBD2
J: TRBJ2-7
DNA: TGCAGTGCTAGAACGACTAGCGCCCACCTCTACGAGCAGTACTTC
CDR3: CSARTTSAHLYEQYF

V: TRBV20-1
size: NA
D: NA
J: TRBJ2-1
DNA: TGCAGTGCTGGAAGTGGGGGGAGCTCCTACAATGAGCAGTTCTTC
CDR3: CSAGSGGSSYNEQFF

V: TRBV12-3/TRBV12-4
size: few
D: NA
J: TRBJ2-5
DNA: TGTGCCATTGGAGGGTGGAACCAAGAGACCCAGTACTTC
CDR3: CAIGGWNQETQYF

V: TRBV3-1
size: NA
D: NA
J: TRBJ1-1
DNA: TGTACCAGCAGTCAAGGAGCTGAAGCTTTCTTT
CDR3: CTSSQGAEAFF

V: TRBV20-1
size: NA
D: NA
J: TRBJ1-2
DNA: TGCAGTGCTAGAGAGGGATCTCTCCACTATGGCTACACCTTC
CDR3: CSAREGSLHYGYTF

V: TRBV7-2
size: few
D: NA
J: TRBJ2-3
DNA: TGTGCCAGCAGCCAAGGGTCTAGTCGGGGCTCAGATACGCAGTATTTT
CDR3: CASSQGSSRGSDTQYF

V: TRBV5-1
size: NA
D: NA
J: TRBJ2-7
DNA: TGCGCCAGCAGGCCCCAAGGGGCGACACCCTTCTACGAGCAGTACTTC
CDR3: CASRPQGATPFYEQYF

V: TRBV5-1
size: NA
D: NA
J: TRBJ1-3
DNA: TGCGCCAGCAGCTTGGACAGCGTTGGAAACACCATATATTTT
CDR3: CASSLDSVGNTIYF